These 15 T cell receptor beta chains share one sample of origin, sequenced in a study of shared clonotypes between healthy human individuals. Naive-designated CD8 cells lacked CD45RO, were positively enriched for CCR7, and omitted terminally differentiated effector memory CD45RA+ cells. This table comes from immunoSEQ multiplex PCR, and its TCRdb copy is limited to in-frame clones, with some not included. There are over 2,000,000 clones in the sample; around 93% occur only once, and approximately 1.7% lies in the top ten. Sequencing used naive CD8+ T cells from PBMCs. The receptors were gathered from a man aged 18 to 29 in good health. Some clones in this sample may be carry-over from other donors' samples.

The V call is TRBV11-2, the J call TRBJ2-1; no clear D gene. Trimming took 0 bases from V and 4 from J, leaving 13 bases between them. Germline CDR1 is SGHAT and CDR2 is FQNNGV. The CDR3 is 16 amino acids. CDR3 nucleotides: TGTGCCAGCAGCTTAGAGGCTAGAAAGTCGTACAATGAGCAGTTCTTC. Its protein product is CASSLEARKSYNEQFF.

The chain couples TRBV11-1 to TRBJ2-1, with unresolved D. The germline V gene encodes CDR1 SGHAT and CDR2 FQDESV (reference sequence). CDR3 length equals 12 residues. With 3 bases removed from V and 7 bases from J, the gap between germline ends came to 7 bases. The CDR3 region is CASSLLVNEQFF. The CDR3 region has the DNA TGTGCCAGCAGCTTGCTGGTGAATGAGCAGTTCTTC.

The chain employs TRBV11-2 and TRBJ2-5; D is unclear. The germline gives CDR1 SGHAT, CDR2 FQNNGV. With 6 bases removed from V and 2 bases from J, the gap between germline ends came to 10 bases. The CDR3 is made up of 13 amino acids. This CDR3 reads CASRVADQETQYF. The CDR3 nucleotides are TGTGCCAGCAGGGTGGCGGATCAAGAGACCCAGTACTTC.

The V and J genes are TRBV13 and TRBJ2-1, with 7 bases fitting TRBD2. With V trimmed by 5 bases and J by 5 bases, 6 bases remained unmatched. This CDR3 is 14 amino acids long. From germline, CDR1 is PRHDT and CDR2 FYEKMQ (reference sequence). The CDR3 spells CASSASGTHNEQFF. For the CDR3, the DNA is TGTGCCAGCAGCGCGAGCGGGACCCACAATGAGCAGTTCTTC.

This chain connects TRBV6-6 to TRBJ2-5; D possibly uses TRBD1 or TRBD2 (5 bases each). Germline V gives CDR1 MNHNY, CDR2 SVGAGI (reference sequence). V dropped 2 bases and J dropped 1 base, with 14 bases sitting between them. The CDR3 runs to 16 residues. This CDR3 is CASSYGPGRRQETQYF. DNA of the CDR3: TGTGCCAGCAGTTACGGCCCGGGACGCCGCCAAGAGACCCAGTACTTC.

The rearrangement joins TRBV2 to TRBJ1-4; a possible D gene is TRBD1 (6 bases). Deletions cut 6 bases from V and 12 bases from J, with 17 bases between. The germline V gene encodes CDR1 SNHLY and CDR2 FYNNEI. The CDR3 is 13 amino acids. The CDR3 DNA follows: TGTGCCAGCAGCTCAACCCGAGGGGGAGAACTGTTTTTT. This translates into CASSSTRGGELFF.

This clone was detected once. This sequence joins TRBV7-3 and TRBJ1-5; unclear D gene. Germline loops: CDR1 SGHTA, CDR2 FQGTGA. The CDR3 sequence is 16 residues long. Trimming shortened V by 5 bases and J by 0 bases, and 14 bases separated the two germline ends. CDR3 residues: CASSPFAAYSNQPQHF. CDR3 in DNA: TGTGCCAGCAGCCCGTTCGCTGCCTATAGCAATCAGCCCCAGCATTTT.

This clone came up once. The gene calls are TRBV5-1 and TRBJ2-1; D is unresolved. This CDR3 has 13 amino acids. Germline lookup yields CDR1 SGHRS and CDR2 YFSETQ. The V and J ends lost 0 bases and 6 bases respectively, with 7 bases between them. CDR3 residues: CASSLANFNEQFF. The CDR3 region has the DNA TGCGCCAGCAGCTTGGCCAACTTCAATGAGCAGTTCTTC.

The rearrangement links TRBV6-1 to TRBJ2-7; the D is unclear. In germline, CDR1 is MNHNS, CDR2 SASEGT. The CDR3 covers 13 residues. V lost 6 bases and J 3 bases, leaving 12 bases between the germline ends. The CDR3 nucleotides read TGTGCCAGCAGGGCCCCCCTGGTCTACGAGCAGTACTTC. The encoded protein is CASRAPLVYEQYF.

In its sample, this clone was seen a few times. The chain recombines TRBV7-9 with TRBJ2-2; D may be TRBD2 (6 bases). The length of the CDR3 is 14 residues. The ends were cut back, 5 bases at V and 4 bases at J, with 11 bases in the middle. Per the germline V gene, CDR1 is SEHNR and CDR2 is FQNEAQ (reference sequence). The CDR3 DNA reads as TGTGCCAGCAGCGACGGAGGGAGCACCGGGGAGCTGTTTTTT. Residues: CASSDGGSTGELFF.

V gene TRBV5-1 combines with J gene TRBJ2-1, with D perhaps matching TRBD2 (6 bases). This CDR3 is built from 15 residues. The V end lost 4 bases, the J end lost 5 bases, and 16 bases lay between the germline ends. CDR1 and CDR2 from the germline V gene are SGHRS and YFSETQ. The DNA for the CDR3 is TGCGCCAGCAGCCTACTAGCTCCGGGGGACAATGAGCAGTTCTTC. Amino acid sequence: CASSLLAPGDNEQFF.

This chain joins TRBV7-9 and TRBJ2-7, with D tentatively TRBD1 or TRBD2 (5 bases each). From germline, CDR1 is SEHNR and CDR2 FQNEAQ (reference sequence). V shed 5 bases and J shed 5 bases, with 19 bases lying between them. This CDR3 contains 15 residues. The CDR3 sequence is CASSPSEGIFHEQYF. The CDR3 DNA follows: TGTGCCAGCAGCCCAAGTGAGGGGATTTTTCACGAGCAGTACTTC.

As DNA, the CDR3 is TGTGCCAGCACCAATAGCGGGGCCGGGGATACGCAGTATTTT. Protein: CASTNSGAGDTQYF. The rearrangement uses TRBV2 and TRBJ2-3, with 8 bases fitting TRBD2. The CDR3 has 14 amino acids. V dropped 7 bases and J dropped 6; count of bases not matched to a gene: 9. Germline loops: CDR1 SNHLY, CDR2 FYNNEI.

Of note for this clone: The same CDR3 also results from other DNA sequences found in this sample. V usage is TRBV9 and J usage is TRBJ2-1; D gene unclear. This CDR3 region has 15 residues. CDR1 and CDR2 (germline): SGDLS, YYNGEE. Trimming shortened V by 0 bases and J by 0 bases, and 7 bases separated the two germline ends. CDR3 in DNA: TGTGCCAGCAGCGTAGTACTGAGCTCCTACAATGAGCAGTTCTTC. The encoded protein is CASSVVLSSYNEQFF. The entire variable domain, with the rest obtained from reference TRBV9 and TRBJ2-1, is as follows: DSGVTQTPKHLITATGQRVTLRCSPRSGDLSVYWYQQSLDQGLQFLIQYYNGEERAKGNILERFSAQQFPDLHSELNLSSLELGDSALYFCASSVVLSSYNEQFFGPGTRLTVL.

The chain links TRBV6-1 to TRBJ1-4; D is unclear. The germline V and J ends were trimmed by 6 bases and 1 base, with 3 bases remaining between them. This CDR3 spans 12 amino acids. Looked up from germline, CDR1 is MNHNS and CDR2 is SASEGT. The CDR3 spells CASRGTNEKLFF. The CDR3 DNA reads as TGTGCCAGCAGAGGAACTAATGAAAAACTGTTTTTT.